This is a list of T cell receptor beta chains from one sample in a study of control samples from healthy donors and cancer patients. Repertoires were generated with immunoSEQ multiplex PCR, while TCRdb's copy carries only in-frame clones and drops some. The sample contains 80,000 or so clones, around 95% of which appear only once. The sample comprised blood. The source is a woman in her 40s in good health. Both conserved end residues are part of each CDR3.

j_call v_call cdr3_aa
TRBJ1-2 TRBV18 CASSPQTGGAVYGYTF
TRBJ2-7 TRBV19 CASSIKAGSYEQYF
TRBJ2-3 TRBV7-9 CASTPIAGVETDTQYF
TRBJ2-2 TRBV30 CAWSVPGWTGELFF
TRBJ2-1 TRBV3-1/TRBV3-2 CASSYSGGAYNEQFF
TRBJ2-1 TRBV10-2 CASSEGTGSSYNEQFF
TRBJ1-5 TRBV27 CASRLLGSGNQPQHF
TRBJ2-7 TRBV11-2 CASSLDQREQYF
TRBJ2-5 TRBV7-9 CASSFTHRDRGETQYF
TRBJ1-1 TRBV4-3 CASSSHTTIAEAFF
TRBJ1-1 TRBV11-3 CASSPRGGAEAFF
TRBJ1-6 TRBV27 CASSLMGLNSPLHF
TRBJ2-7 TRBV5-6 CASSLISQHTYEQYF
TRBJ2-7 TRBV7-6 CASQQLGPYEQYF
TRBJ2-5 TRBV6-1 CASSELAFQETQYF
TRBJ2-2 TRBV6-6 CASSLTVPPGELFF
TRBJ2-7 TRBV6-1 CASSDRGRNVPLQYF
TRBJ2-5 TRBV7-7 CASSSGTSGQETQYF
TRBJ2-7 TRBV9 CASSLKSETSYEQYF
TRBJ1-4 TRBV7-2 CASSPDSGSPEKLFF
TRBJ1-1 TRBV2 CASREGGGAANTEAFF
TRBJ1-1 TRBV5-5 CASSLRGNGMMNTEAFF
TRBJ1-4 TRBV4-1 CARVRADEKLFF
TRBJ1-5 TRBV10-3 CAISDPRQSSNQPQHF
TRBJ2-7 TRBV7-8 CASSLPGQGAAYEQYF
TRBJ1-2 TRBV2 CASRDRGYGYTF
TRBJ2-7 TRBV4-1 CASSPEGYEQYF
TRBJ1-4 TRBV6-5 CASSYGGGEEKLFF
TRBJ2-2 TRBV7-3 CASSLSGFGTGELFF
TRBJ2-7 TRBV6-2/TRBV6-3 CASSPGGAGSQYF
TRBJ2-1 TRBV4-1 CASSQEVGRVSSYNEQFF
TRBJ2-4 TRBV19 CASSIEGPGKNIQYF
TRBJ2-7 TRBV19 CASSIFGGGPYEQYF
TRBJ2-3 TRBV9 CASSVGLRYTDTQYF
TRBJ1-5 TRBV19 CASSGTGGGGNQPQHF
TRBJ1-2 TRBV28 CASTTPARWDYGYTF
TRBJ2-3 TRBV5-1 CASRHGTVRGDTQYF
TRBJ2-3 TRBV15 CATSFGGATDTQYF
TRBJ2-7 TRBV4-3 CASSQDLDRGIYEQYF
TRBJ1-3 TRBV5-4 CASSLEQGLGNTIYF
TRBJ1-2 TRBV19 CASSPSGTGVGYTF
TRBJ2-7 TRBV6-5 CASSFDLGGGSEQYF
TRBJ2-2 TRBV15 CATSRGGVELFF
TRBJ1-3 TRBV6-1 CASSEAAGGSGNTIYF
TRBJ1-6 TRBV7-2 CASSRRQVSPPLHF
TRBJ1-2 TRBV19 CASGRDRGTYGYTF
TRBJ1-3 TRBV6-5 CASSSRGRGNTIYF